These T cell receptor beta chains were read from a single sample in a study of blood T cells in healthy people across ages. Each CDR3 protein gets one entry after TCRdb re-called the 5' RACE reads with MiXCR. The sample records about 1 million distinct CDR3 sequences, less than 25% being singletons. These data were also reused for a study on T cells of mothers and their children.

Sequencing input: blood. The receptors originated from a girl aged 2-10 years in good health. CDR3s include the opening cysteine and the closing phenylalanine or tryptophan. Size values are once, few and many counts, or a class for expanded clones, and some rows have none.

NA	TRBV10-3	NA	CAISAGNRGRGNEQFF
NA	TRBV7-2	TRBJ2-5	CASSSPGVAGVGETQYF
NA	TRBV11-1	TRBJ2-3	CASSSPSDSSLAGTDTQYF
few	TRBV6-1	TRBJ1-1	CASSEVLNTEAFF
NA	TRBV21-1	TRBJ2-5	CASSKFGNDRDGQETQYF
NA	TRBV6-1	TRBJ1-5	CASSEANSNQPQHF
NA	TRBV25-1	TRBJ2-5	CASSELVAGGIRAQYF
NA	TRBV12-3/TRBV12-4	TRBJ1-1	CASSLALKLRGRGGTEAFF
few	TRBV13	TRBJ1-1	CASSLGGSAGGAFF
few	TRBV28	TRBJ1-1	CASLRDDQGFF
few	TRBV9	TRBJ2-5	CASSVYPAAETQYF
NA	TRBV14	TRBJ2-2	CASSQDPGTGNTGELFF
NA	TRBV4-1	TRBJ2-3	CASSPSEGDTQYF
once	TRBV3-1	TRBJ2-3	CASSFPPRGTDTQYF
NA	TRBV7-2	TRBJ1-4	CASSLEGARVGEKLFF
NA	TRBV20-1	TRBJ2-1	CSASLEVDYNEQFF
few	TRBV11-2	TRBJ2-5	CASSSTGTVQETQYF
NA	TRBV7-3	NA	CASNTLRGGYNEQFF
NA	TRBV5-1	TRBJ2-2	CASSFRGEGTGELFF
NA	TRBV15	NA	CATSRDPSLGGLSYEQYF
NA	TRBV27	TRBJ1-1	CASSFLMGSRTEAFF
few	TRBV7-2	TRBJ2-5	CASSLDLTEETQYF
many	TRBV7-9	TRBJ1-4	CASSSTAAPSGNEKLFF
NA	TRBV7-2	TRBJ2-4	CASSVLRGRSLGDIQYF
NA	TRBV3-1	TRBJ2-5	CASILLSSAQETQYF
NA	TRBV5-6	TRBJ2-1	CASSRKLEQFF
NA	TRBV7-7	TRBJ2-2	CASSNGTGTKLFF
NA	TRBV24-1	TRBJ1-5	CATSDLETDQPQHF
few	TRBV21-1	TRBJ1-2	CASSKAGTLSYGYTF